The present entry profiles one T cell receptor beta chain with its context. Its matching antigen is unknown. With V trimmed by 4 bases and J by 0 bases, 3 bases remained unmatched. Germline V CDR1 and CDR2: LGHNA, YSLEER. The CDR3 consists of 15 residues. Depth targeted 1 in 200,000 to 1 in 1 million T cells, averaging 10x coverage per clonotype. The assay was immunoSEQ multiplex PCR, and TCRdb's table has in-frame clones only and misses some. The top ten hold more than 6% of the sample, which has around 310,000 clones, around four fifths seen once. This sample stems from a study of cytotoxic CD8 clonotypes in ibrutinib-treated CLL. Study summary: After a median of around 70 months, about 14 patients stayed remitted and 12 progressed; responses had been partial in 24 and complete in 2. The study's findings and limits: Sampling times (in sustained-remission versus progressing patients) were not the same. Public clonotypes showed up rarely, and on treatment they shrank or held steady.

V is TRBV4-3 and J is TRBJ2-1, with 7 bases that match TRBD2. This receptor was taken from a human donor with chronic lymphocytic leukemia. Here the sequenced sample was PBMCs, taken before ibrutinib treatment. As DNA, the CDR3 is TGCGCCAGCAGCCTCGGGGGGAGCTCCTACAATGAGCAGTTCTTC. Amino acid sequence: CASSLGGSSYNEQFF.